This T cell receptor (beta chain) was documented in a study of blood T cell repertoires in COVID-19. Participant age was roughly 18 to 90 years, and participants resided in fewer than 30 US areas. TCRdb keeps only in-frame clones here, not all; method: immunoSEQ multiplex PCR. The data hold about 220,000 clones, with 75% to 90% observed a single time. Germline V gene lookup returns CDR1 WSHSY and CDR2 SAAADI. V was pared by 4 bases and J by 2 bases, with 2 bases of the junction left unmatched. This CDR3 has 15 residues. The receptor's source is a woman between 40 and 55 years old with acute COVID-19. The sample consisted of PBMCs or T cells enriched from blood (not recorded which). The chain carries TRBV10-2 and TRBJ2-6; 7 bases are a match to TRBD1. The CDR3 DNA follows: TGCGCCAGCAGTGCAACAGGGGCTGGGGCCAACGTCCTGACTTTC. Protein product: CASSATGAGANVLTF.